This T cell receptor (beta chain) was retrieved from a study of T cell responses to AZD1222 COVID-19 vaccine. Study-wide findings and caveats: Baseline seropositivity characterized only a handful of AZD1222 recipients. Spike as a whole was targeted by vaccine-associated CD4 TCRs, dominant at 160-218 and 743-854. Rises in breadth and depth of Spike-specific TCRs came after two AZD1222 doses. White British donors predominated, females outnumbered males, and clonal diversity was possibly underestimated.

Regarding this clone: The antigen remains undetermined.

This CDR3 region has 13 residues. Trimming left V 0 bases short and J 7 bases short, with 9 bases between. CDR1 is MGHRA, CDR2 YSYEKL, per germline. The assay was immunoSEQ multiplex PCR, and TCRdb's table has in-frame clones only and misses some. The sample yields 120,000 or so clones, 90% seen once. This receptor was obtained from an adult in good health. The chain uses TRBV4-1 and TRBJ2-5, with D possibly matching TRBD2 (6 bases). Sample: peripheral blood, taken on day 0 of AZD1222 vaccination. The CDR3, as DNA: TGCGCCAGCAGCCAAGAGCTAGCGAGGACCCAGTACTTC. Its protein product is CASSQELARTQYF.